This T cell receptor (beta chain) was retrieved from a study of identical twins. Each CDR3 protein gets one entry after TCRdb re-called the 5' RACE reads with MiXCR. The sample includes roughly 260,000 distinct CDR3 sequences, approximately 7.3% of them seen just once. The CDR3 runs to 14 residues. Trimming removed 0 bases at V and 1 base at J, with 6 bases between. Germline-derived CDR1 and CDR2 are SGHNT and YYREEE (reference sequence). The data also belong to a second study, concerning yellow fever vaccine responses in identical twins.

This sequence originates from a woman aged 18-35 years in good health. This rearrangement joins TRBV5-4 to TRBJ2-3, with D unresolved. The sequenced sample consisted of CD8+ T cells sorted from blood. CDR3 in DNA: TGTGCCAGCAGCTTGGAATCGGGCACAGATACGCAGTATTTT. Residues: CASSLESGTDTQYF.